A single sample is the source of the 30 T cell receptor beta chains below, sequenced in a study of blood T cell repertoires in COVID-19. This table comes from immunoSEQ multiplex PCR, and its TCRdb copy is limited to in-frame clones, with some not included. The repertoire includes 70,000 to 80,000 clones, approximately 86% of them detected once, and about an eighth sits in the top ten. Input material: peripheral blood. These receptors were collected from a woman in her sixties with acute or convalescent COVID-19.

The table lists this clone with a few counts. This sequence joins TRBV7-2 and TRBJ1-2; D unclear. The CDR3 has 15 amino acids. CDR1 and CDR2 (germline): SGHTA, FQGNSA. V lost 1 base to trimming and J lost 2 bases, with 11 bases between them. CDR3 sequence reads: CASSLGGTGNYGYTF. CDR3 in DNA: TGTGCCAGCAGCTTAGGAGGAACGGGAAACTATGGCTACACCTTC.

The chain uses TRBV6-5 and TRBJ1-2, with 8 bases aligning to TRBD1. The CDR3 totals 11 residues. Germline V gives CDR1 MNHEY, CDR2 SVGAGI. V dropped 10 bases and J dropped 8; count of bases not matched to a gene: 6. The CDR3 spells CATWTGHGYTF. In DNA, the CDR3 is TGTGCCACTTGGACAGGGCACGGCTACACCTTC.

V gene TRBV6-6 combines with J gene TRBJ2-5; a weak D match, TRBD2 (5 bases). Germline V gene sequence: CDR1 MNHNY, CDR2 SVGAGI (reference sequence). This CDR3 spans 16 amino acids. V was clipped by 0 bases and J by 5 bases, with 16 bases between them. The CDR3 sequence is CASSYSISGSVETQYF. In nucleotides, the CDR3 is TGTGCCAGCAGTTACTCGATTTCTGGTAGCGTTGAGACCCAGTACTTC.

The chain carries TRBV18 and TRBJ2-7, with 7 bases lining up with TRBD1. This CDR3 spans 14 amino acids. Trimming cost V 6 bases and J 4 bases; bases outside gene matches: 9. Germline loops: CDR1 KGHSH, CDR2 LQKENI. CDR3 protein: CASSVTGSEYEQYF. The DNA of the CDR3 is TGTGCCAGCTCCGTGACAGGGTCGGAGTACGAGCAGTACTTC.

The CDR3 is CASSFGSTEAFF. CDR3 sequence (DNA): TGTGCCAGCAGCTTCGGTAGCACTGAAGCTTTCTTT. The chain is built from TRBV11-1 and TRBJ1-1; D gene ambiguous. CDR3 length: 12 amino acids. V lost 3 bases, J lost 4 bases, and 6 bases lay in between. Per the germline V gene, CDR1 is SGHAT and CDR2 is FQDESV (reference sequence).

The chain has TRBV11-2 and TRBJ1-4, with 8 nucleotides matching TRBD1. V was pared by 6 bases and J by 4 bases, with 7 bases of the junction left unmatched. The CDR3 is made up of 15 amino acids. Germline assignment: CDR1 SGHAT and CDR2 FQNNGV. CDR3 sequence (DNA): TGTGCCAGCAGGAAACAGGGGGTTCATAATGAAAAACTGTTTTTT. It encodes CASRKQGVHNEKLFF.

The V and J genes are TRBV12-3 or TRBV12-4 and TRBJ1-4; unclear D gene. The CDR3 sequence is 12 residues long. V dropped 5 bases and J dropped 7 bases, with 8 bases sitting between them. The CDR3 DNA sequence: TGTGCCAGCAGTCGACTTGGTGAAAAACTGTTTTTT. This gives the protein CASSRLGEKLFF.

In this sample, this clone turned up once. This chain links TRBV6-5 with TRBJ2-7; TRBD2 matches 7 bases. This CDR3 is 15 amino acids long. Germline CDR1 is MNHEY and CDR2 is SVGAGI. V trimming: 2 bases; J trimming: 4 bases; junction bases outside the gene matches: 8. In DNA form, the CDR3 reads TGTGCCAGCAGTTACAGTCCCAGCGGGGAGTACGAGCAGTACTTC. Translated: CASSYSPSGEYEQYF.

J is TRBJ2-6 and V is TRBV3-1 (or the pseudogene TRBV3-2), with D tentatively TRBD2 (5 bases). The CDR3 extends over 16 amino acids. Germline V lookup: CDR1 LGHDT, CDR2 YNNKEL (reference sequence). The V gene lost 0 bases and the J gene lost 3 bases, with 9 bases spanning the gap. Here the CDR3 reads CASSQDMRVGANVLTF. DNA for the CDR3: TGTGCCAGCAGCCAAGATATGCGGGTTGGGGCCAACGTCCTGACTTTC.

The CDR3 sequence is CSVEAGLRGQGEQFF. The DNA for the CDR3 is TGCAGCGTTGAAGCAGGACTCAGGGGGCAGGGTGAGCAGTTCTTC. The V call is TRBV29-1, the J call TRBJ2-1; TRBD1 aligns across 8 bases. Germline V CDR1 and CDR2: SQVTM, ANQGSEA. There are 15 residues in the CDR3. Germline trimming cut 1 base from V and 9 bases from J; bases unmatched to any gene: 11.

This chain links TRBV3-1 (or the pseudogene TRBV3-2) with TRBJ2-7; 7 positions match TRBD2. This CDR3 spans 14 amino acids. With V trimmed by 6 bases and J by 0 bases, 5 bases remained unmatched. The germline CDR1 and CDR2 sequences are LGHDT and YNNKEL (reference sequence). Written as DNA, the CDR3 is TGTGCCAGCAGGGCGGGGGTGAGCTCCTACGAGCAGTACTTC. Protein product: CASRAGVSSYEQYF.

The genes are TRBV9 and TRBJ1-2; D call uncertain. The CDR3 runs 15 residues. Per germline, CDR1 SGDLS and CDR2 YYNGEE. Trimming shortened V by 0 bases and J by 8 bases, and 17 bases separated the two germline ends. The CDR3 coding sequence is TGTGCCAGCAGCGTAGCTCAGGATATCTCACGGGGCTACACCTTC. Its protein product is CASSVAQDISRGYTF.

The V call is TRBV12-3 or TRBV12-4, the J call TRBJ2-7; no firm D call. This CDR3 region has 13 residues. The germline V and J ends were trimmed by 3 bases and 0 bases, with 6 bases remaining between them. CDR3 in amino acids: CASSLYSSYEQYF. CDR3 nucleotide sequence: TGTGCCAGCAGTTTGTACAGCTCCTACGAGCAGTACTTC.

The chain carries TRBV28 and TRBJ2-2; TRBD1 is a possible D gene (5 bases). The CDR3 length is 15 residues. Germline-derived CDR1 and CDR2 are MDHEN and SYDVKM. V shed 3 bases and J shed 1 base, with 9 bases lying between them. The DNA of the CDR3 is TGTGCCAGCAGTTTGGGGCTGGGGAACACCGGGGAGCTGTTTTTT. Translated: CASSLGLGNTGELFF.

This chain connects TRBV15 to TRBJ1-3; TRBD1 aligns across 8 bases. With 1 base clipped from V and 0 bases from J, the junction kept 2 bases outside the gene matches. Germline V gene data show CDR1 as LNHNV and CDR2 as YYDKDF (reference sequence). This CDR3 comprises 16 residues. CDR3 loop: CATSRGQGSSGNTIYF. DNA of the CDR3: TGTGCCACCAGCAGAGGACAGGGGAGCTCTGGAAACACCATATATTTT.

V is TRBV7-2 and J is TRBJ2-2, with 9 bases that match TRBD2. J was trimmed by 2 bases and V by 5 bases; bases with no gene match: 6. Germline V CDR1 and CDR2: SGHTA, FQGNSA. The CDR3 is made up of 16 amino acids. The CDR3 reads CASSPRTSVNTGELFF. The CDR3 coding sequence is TGTGCCAGCAGCCCACGGACTAGCGTCAACACCGGGGAGCTGTTTTTT.

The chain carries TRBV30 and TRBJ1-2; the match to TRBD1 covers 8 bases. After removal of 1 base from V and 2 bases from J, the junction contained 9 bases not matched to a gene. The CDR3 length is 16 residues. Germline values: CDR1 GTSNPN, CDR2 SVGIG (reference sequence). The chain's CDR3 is CAWSAGQGGGNYGYTF. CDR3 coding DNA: TGTGCCTGGAGTGCCGGACAGGGAGGGGGCAACTATGGCTACACCTTC.

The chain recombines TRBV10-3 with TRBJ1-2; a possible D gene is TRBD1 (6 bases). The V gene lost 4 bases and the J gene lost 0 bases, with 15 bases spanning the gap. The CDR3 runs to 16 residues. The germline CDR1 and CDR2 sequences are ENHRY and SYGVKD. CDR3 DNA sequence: TGTGCCATCAGTGGGGACAACCTAAAAGCTAACTATGGCTACACCTTC. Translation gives CAISGDNLKANYGYTF.

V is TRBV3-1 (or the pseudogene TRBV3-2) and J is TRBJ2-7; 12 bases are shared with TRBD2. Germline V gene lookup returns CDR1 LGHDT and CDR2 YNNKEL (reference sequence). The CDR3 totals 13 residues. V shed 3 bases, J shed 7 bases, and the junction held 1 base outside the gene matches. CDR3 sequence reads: CASSHLAGGEQYF. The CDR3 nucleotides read TGTGCCAGCAGCCACCTAGCGGGGGGGGAGCAGTACTTC.

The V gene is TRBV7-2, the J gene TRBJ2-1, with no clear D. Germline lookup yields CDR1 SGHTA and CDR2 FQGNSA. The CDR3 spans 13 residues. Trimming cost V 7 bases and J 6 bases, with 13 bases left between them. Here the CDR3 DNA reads TGTGCCAGCAAAGAACTGAGTGTCAATGAGCAGTTCTTC. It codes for CASKELSVNEQFF.

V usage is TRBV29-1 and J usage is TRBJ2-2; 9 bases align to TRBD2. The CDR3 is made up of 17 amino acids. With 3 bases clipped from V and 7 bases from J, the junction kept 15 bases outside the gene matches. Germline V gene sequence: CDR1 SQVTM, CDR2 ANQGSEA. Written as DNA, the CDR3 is TGCAGCGTTGAGGGTAGCGGGGGCGGCCTGGCTGTCGGGGAGCTGTTTTTT. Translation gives CSVEGSGGGLAVGELFF.

CDR3 sequence: CSVEGRGYEQYF. As DNA, the CDR3 is TGCAGCGTTGAGGGCAGGGGCTACGAGCAGTACTTC. The gene calls are TRBV29-1 and TRBJ2-7; D perhaps matches TRBD1 (6 bases). Trimming took 3 bases from V and 3 from J, leaving 9 bases between them. CDR3 length: 12 residues. Germline CDR1 and CDR2: SQVTM and ANQGSEA.

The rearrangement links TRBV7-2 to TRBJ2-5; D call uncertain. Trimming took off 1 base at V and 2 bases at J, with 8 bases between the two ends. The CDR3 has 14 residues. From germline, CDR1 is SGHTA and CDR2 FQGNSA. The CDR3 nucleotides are TGTGCCAGCAGCTTAGATCCGGGTCAAGAGACCCAGTACTTC. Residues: CASSLDPGQETQYF. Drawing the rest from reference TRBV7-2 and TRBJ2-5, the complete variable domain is GAGVSQSPSNKVTEKGKDVELRCDPISGHTALYWYRQSLGQGLEFLIYFQGNSAPDKSGLPSDRFSAERTGGSVSTLTIQRTQQEDSAVYLCASSLDPGQETQYFGPGTRLLVL.

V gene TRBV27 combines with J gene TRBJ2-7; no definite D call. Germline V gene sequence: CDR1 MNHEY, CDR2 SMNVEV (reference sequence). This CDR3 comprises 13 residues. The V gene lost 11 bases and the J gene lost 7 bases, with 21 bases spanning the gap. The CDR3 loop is CASRRSTIGEQYF. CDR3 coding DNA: TGTGCCTCCAGAAGGTCCACAATCGGGGAGCAGTACTTC.

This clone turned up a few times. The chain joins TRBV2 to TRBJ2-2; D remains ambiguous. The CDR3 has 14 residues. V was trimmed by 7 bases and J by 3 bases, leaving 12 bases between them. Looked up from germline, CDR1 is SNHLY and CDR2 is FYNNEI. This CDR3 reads CASTVSIYTGELFF. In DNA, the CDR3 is TGTGCCAGCACGGTCTCTATTTACACCGGGGAGCTGTTTTTT.

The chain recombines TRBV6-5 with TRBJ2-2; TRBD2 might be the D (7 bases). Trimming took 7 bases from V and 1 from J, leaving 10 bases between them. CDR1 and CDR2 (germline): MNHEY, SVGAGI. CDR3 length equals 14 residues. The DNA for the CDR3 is TGTGCCAGCAACGGGGGGCTGAACACCGGGGAGCTGTTTTTT. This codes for CASNGGLNTGELFF.

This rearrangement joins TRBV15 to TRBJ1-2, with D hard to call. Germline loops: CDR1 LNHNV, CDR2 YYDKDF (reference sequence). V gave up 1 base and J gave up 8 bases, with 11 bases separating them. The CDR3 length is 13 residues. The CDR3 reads CATSRGPKSGYTF. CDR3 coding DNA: TGTGCCACCAGCAGAGGCCCCAAAAGCGGCTACACCTTC.

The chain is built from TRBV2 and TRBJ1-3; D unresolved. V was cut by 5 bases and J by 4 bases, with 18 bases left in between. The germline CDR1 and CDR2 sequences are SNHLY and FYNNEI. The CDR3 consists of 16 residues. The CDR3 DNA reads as TGTGCCAGCAGTCTCTCCCCCTCTGGGCGCGGAAACACCATATATTTT. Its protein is CASSLSPSGRGNTIYF.

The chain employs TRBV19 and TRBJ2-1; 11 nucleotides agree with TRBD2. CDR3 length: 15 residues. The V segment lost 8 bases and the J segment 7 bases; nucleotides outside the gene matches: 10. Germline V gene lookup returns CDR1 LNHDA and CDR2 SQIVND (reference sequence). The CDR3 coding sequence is TGTGCCAGTGGGAATAGCGGGGGGGCCGGAAATGAGCAGTTCTTC. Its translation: CASGNSGGAGNEQFF. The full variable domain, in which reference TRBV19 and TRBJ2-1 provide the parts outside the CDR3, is DGGITQSPKYLFRKEGQNVTLSCEQNLNHDAMYWYRQDPGQGLRLIYYSQIVNDFQKGDIAEGYSVSREKKESFPLTVTSAQKNPTAFYLCASGNSGGAGNEQFFGPGTRLTVL.

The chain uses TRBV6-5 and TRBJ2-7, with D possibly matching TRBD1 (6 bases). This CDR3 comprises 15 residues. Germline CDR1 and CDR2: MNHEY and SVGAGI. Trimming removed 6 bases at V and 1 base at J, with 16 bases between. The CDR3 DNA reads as TGTGCCAGCAGCCCCAGGGGCCAACCTTCCTACGAGCAGTACTTC. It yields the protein CASSPRGQPSYEQYF.